This is a list of T cell receptor beta chains from one sample in a study of blood T cell repertoires in COVID-19. The data were produced by immunoSEQ multiplex PCR, yet TCRdb's version contains in-frame clones alone and is incomplete. The table lists 100,000 to 110,000 clones, 80% of them singletons. Sequences were obtained from peripheral blood. These receptors all come from a man aged 70 or older with active or convalescent COVID-19. CDR3s include the opening cysteine and the closing phenylalanine or tryptophan. The D gene is left open where the match is weak. The size field is filled for only some rows; it gives once, few, many or a size class.

TRBJ2-3 | TRBD2 | - | TRBV7-6 | CASSLGTGGGTDTQYF | TGTGCCAGCAGCTTAGGCACGGGGGGAGGCACAGATACGCAGTATTTT
TRBJ2-3 | - | - | TRBV7-3 | CASSSGYTDTQYF | TGTGCCAGCAGCTCCGGGTACACAGATACGCAGTATTTT
TRBJ2-2 | TRBD2 | - | TRBV3-1/TRBV3-2 | CASSQYSGGALTGELFF | TGTGCCAGCAGCCAATATAGCGGGGGGGCGCTCACCGGGGAGCTGTTTTTT
TRBJ2-7 | - | - | TRBV6-2/TRBV6-3 | CASSYSSISAGEQYF | TGTGCCAGCAGTTACTCAAGCATTTCGGCGGGTGAGCAGTACTTC
TRBJ1-4 | TRBD1 | - | TRBV3-1/TRBV3-2 | CASSQDSRGRQKLFF | TGTGCCAGCAGCCAAGATAGCAGGGGGCGGCAAAAACTGTTTTTT
TRBJ2-1 | TRBD1 | - | TRBV11-1 | CASSSGTEVIYNEQFF | TGTGCCAGCTCCTCCGGGACAGAAGTTATCTACAATGAGCAGTTCTTC
TRBJ1-2 | - | - | TRBV3-1/TRBV3-2 | CASSRLAGSISDGYTF | TGTGCCAGCAGCCGCTTGGCGGGGTCTATTAGCGATGGCTACACCTTC
TRBJ1-1 | - | - | TRBV5-1 | CASSVGSATEAFF | TGCGCCAGCAGCGTCGGGTCCGCCACTGAAGCTTTCTTT
TRBJ2-7 | - | - | TRBV4-2 | CASSHAQGGSSYEQYF | TGTGCCAGCAGCCATGCTCAGGGGGGCAGCTCCTACGAGCAGTACTTC
TRBJ1-5 | TRBD1 | - | TRBV6-6 | CASSRDRAGQPQHF | TGTGCCAGCAGTCGGGACAGGGCTGGTCAGCCCCAGCATTTT
TRBJ2-7 | TRBD2 | - | TRBV7-2 | CASRQSTSVGEQYF | TGTGCCAGCAGGCAGTCAACTAGCGTTGGGGAGCAGTACTTC
TRBJ2-7 | TRBD2 | - | TRBV5-6 | CASSLLAGVGHEQYF | TGTGCCAGCAGCTTATTAGCGGGAGTAGGGCACGAGCAGTACTTC
TRBJ2-1 | - | - | TRBV4-3 | CASSSLGGINEQFF | TGCGCCAGCAGCTCTCTCGGGGGAATCAATGAGCAGTTCTTC
TRBJ1-1 | - | - | TRBV5-8 | CASSWGGTMAEAFF | TGTGCCAGCAGCTGGGGGGGGACGATGGCTGAAGCTTTCTTT
TRBJ1-2 | - | - | TRBV5-1 | CASRGQQSDYGYTF | TGCGCCAGCAGAGGTCAACAGTCCGACTATGGCTACACCTTC
TRBJ1-5 | - | - | TRBV6-5 | CASTPGPGQPQHF | TGTGCCAGCACCCCAGGTCCGGGGCAGCCCCAGCATTTT
TRBJ2-4 | - | - | TRBV3-1/TRBV3-2 | CASNAQGVESIQYF | TGTGCCAGCAACGCACAGGGAGTGGAGAGCATTCAGTACTTC
TRBJ1-2 | TRBD1 | - | TRBV10-3 | CAIRGQGTFGYTF | TGTGCCATCAGGGGACAGGGTACCTTTGGCTACACCTTC
TRBJ2-1 | - | - | TRBV30 | CAWSRTYNEQFF | TGTGCCTGGAGCAGGACCTACAATGAGCAGTTCTTC
TRBJ2-7 | - | - | TRBV14 | CASSQGGSSAEQYF | TGTGCCAGCAGCCAAGGCGGTTCGAGCGCCGAGCAGTACTTC
TRBJ2-7 | - | - | TRBV27 | CASSLAGPSYEQYF | TGTGCCAGCAGTTTAGCGGGACCCTCCTACGAGCAGTACTTC
TRBJ1-2 | TRBD1 | once | TRBV28 | CASSSGTGSLGDYGYTF | TGTGCCAGCAGTTCCGGGACAGGGAGTCTGGGCGACTATGGCTACACCTTC
TRBJ2-3 | - | - | TRBV27 | CASSRGWDTQYF | TGTGCCAGCAGTAGAGGGTGGGATACGCAGTATTTT
TRBJ2-1 | TRBD1 | - | TRBV5-1 | CASSDDRGLVNEQFF | TGCGCCAGCAGCGATGACAGGGGGCTTGTAAATGAGCAGTTCTTC
TRBJ2-3 | - | once | TRBV9 | CASSGLVQDTQYF | TGTGCCAGCAGCGGGCTAGTGCAAGATACGCAGTATTTT
TRBJ2-7 | - | many | TRBV7-9 | CASSLDSSYEQYF | TGTGCCAGCAGCTTGGACAGCTCCTACGAGCAGTACTTC
TRBJ2-7 | - | once | TRBV6-5 | CASRGGAPYEQYF | TGTGCCAGCAGGGGGGGGGCCCCCTACGAGCAGTACTTC
TRBJ2-7 | TRBD1 | - | TRBV11-1 | CASSLQTGGDPYEQYF | TGTGCCAGCAGCCTCCAGACAGGGGGTGACCCCTACGAGCAGTACTTC
TRBJ2-1 | TRBD2 | - | TRBV7-8 | CASSLAMGRGGNEQFF | TGTGCCAGCAGCTTAGCTATGGGACGGGGGGGCAATGAGCAGTTCTTC
TRBJ2-2 | TRBD1 | few | TRBV28 | CASRRGPSNTGELFF | TGTGCCAGCAGGAGGGGGCCCTCGAACACCGGGGAGCTGTTTTTT
TRBJ1-5 | - | - | TRBV28 | CASSSQGISNQPQHF | TGTGCCAGCAGTTCGCAGGGGATTAGCAATCAGCCCCAGCATTTT
TRBJ2-3 | TRBD2 | - | TRBV11-1 | CASSLAGAGVLTDTQYF | TGTGCCAGCAGCTTAGCAGGGGCGGGAGTTTTAACAGATACGCAGTATTTT
TRBJ2-7 | - | few | TRBV7-9 | CASSRTTHYEQYF | TGTGCCAGCAGCCGGACTACCCACTACGAGCAGTACTTC
TRBJ1-1 | TRBD1 | - | TRBV29-1 | CSVEPPGGTEAFF | TGCAGCGTTGAACCACCAGGGGGCACTGAAGCTTTCTTT
TRBJ2-2 | - | - | TRBV5-1 | CASSLGLVGAGELFF | TGCGCCAGCAGCTTGGGATTGGTAGGGGCCGGGGAGCTGTTTTTT
TRBJ1-5 | - | - | TRBV6-5 | CASRESTSNQPQHF | TGTGCCAGCAGGGAGTCTACTAGCAATCAGCCCCAGCATTTT
TRBJ2-2 | TRBD1 | - | TRBV5-1 | CASSWGQGRGGLFF | TGCGCCAGCAGCTGGGGACAGGGCCGCGGCGGGCTGTTTTTT
TRBJ2-3 | - | once | TRBV2 | CASSEVPRVVPGTDTQYF | TGTGCCAGCAGTGAAGTCCCGCGGGTGGTGCCGGGCACAGATACGCAGTATTTT
TRBJ1-5 | TRBD1 | - | TRBV7-2 | CASTSGPGGDQPQHF | TGTGCCAGCACCTCGGGCCCAGGGGGCGATCAGCCCCAGCATTTT
TRBJ2-7 | TRBD1 | - | TRBV6-2/TRBV6-3 | CASSYSGQGDYEQYF | TGTGCCAGCAGTTACTCGGGACAGGGGGACTACGAGCAGTACTTC
TRBJ2-1 | TRBD2 | - | TRBV7-9 | CASSLRLADNEQFF | TGTGCCAGCAGCTTACGACTAGCGGACAATGAGCAGTTCTTC
TRBJ2-7 | - | - | TRBV6-5 | CASRLGTGLYEQYF | TGTGCCAGCAGACTAGGGACGGGACTCTACGAGCAGTACTTC
TRBJ2-7 | - | - | TRBV7-3 | CASSYKINNEQYF | TGTGCCAGCAGCTACAAAATCAACAACGAGCAGTACTTC
TRBJ1-3 | TRBD1 | many | TRBV3-1/TRBV3-2 | CASSQEGASFGNTIYF | TGTGCCAGCAGCCAGGAGGGGGCGTCTTTTGGAAACACCATATATTTT
TRBJ1-1 | TRBD1 | few | TRBV19 | CASSLLPGQGATEAFF | TGTGCCAGTAGTCTCCTTCCGGGACAGGGGGCCACTGAAGCTTTCTTT
TRBJ1-6 | - | - | TRBV30 | CAWSVTGNSPLHF | TGTGCCTGGAGTGTAACAGGGAATTCACCCCTCCACTTT
TRBJ1-2 | - | - | TRBV11-2 | CASSTLRTPRGYGYTF | TGTGCCAGCAGCACTCTTCGCACTCCCAGGGGCTATGGCTACACCTTC
TRBJ2-3 | TRBD1 | - | TRBV18 | CASSRTGTGGPSTDTQYF | TGTGCCAGCTCACGCACCGGGACAGGGGGGCCGAGCACAGATACGCAGTATTTT
TRBJ2-1 | - | - | TRBV19 | CASSISSSYNEQFF | TGTGCCAGTAGTATTAGCTCTTCCTACAATGAGCAGTTCTTC
TRBJ2-7 | - | few | TRBV2 | CASIEGPLREQYF | TGTGCCAGCATTGAGGGGCCTCTCCGCGAGCAGTACTTC
TRBJ2-5 | TRBD1 | - | TRBV6-5 | CASGKTGIQETQYF | TGTGCCAGCGGAAAGACAGGGATCCAAGAGACCCAGTACTTC
TRBJ2-5 | - | - | TRBV6-5 | CASSPGTTQETQYF | TGTGCCAGCAGTCCCGGGACAACCCAAGAGACCCAGTACTTC
TRBJ2-7 | - | once | TRBV4-3 | CASSQDRGSYYEQYF | TGCGCCAGCAGCCAAGATCGCGGCAGTTACTACGAGCAGTACTTC
TRBJ2-5 | TRBD1 | - | TRBV4-2 | CASSQTGGLETQYF | TGTGCCAGCAGCCAAACAGGGGGCTTGGAGACCCAGTACTTC
TRBJ1-2 | TRBD1 | - | TRBV19 | CASSPGGNYGYTF | TGTGCCAGTAGTCCAGGGGGCAACTATGGCTACACCTTC
TRBJ1-3 | TRBD1 | - | TRBV6-5 | CASSYGRGLGNTIYF | TGTGCCAGCAGTTACGGCAGGGGGCTTGGAAACACCATATATTTT
TRBJ1-1 | TRBD1 | - | TRBV25-1 | CASKGGQVNTEAFF | TGTGCCAGCAAGGGGGGACAGGTGAACACTGAAGCTTTCTTT
TRBJ2-3 | TRBD1 | - | TRBV5-1 | CASSLAAGGLETQYF | TGCGCCAGCAGCTTGGCGGCAGGGGGCTTGGAGACGCAGTATTTT
TRBJ2-5 | TRBD1 | - | TRBV10-3 | CAISADRGHETQYF | TGTGCCATCAGTGCTGACAGGGGGCATGAGACCCAGTACTTC
TRBJ2-7 | - | - | TRBV18 | CASSPPAGLAYEQYF | TGTGCCAGCTCACCACCGGCAGGATTGGCCTACGAGCAGTACTTC